Described below is a single TCR beta chain sequence and its context. What this receptor recognizes is not known. This may stem from a read error, because a much larger clone lies one nucleotide away. Reading the label with the study, this specimen's treatment or condition is: allogeneic hematopoietic cell transplantation with graft depleted of TCRalphabeta T cells and CD19 B cells. Transplant recipients were children who received TCRalphabeta/CD19-depleted allogeneic hematopoietic cell grafts. This sample was included in a study of T-cell reconstitution after alpha-beta-depleted transplantation in children (dated by TCRdb to 2016 to 2017). Study-level background: Using TCR repertoire profiling, the study followed T-cell immune reconstitution in a quantitative way in children after TCRalphabeta/CD19-depleted allogeneic hematopoietic cell transplantation. Summary of the overall study and its limitations: The high TCRbeta diversity at day 60 in some patients was ascribed to recipient T cells and intrathymic progenitors that had survived conditioning. Over subsequent months, a decline in hyperexpanded clone frequencies was noted, and after one year, T-cell counts and TCRbeta diversity were mostly ascribed to newly produced T cells. The apparently early recovery of alphabetaT-cell counts about two months after transplant reportedly depended on only several hundred rapidly expanded clones that came from non-depleted graft cells.

The CDR1 and CDR2 encoded by the germline V gene are MGHRA and YSYEKL. The cysteine opens and the phenylalanine closes a CDR3 of 16 amino acids. Only the CDR3 DNA is retained, 48 bases long and in frame from the first base. Receptor amplification or capture employed PCR. The data were produced on an Illumina HiSeq 2500. To normalize quantification of the TCRbeta repertoire, the TCR libraries were built with molecular barcoding that relied on unique molecular identifiers. TCRdb passed the public sequencing reads through fastp at Q25 and MiXCR, retaining productive beta sequences. Every entry covers one CDR3 protein and lists the most common genes and DNA from its rows. The sample profile shows around 700,000 distinct CDR3 sequences; around 13% of them were found once. The top ten clonotypes cover 0.79% of the sample.

Rearrangement joined TRBV4-1 to TRBJ2-7; 13 bases in the junction line up with TRBD2. This receptor was taken from a girl aged 2 to 10 with congenital amegakaryocytic thrombocytopenia, due to receive a stem cell transplant. This sample comprised PBMCs, obtained before TCRalphabeta/CD19-depleted stem cell transplant. The DNA is as follows: TGCGCCGGCAGCCCCTTGGGGACTAGCGGGACCTACGAGCAGTACTTC. This gives the protein CAGSPLGTSGTYEQYF.